This is a list of T cell receptor beta chains from one sample in a study of human T cells and chemical hapten exposure. Via MiXCR, TCRdb re-called the RACE reads, giving one row per CDR3 protein. The sample contains about 48,000 distinct CDR3 sequences, 9.9% of which appear only once. The sample was whole blood, taken in connection with sensitization to the hapten diphenylcyclopropenone (DPC). These receptors were obtained from a woman in her thirties or forties with alopecia areata. Some clones in this sample may be carry-over from other donors' samples. The CDR3 runs from the conserved cysteine through the conserved F or W. The D gene is left open where the match is weak. The listing skips clone size in some rows; elsewhere it reads once, few, many or a size class.

D,V,J,size,CDR3,DNA
TRBD2,TRBV2,TRBJ2-1,.,CASSHLAGGDIEQFF,TGTGCCAGCAGTCACCTAGCGGGGGGGGATATTGAGCAGTTCTTC
.,TRBV7-2,TRBJ2-3,.,CASGRADTQYF,TGTGCCAGCGGACGGGCAGATACGCAGTATTTT
.,TRBV4-1,TRBJ2-3,.,CASSTGAPTDTQYF,TGCGCCAGCAGCACGGGGGCCCCGACAGATACGCAGTATTTT
.,TRBV7-2,TRBJ2-2,many,CASSFRDLKPGELFF,TGTGCCAGCAGCTTCCGGGACCTCAAACCCGGGGAGCTGTTTTTT
.,TRBV9,TRBJ1-5,few,CASSPSGGLGQPQHF,TGTGCCAGCAGCCCAAGTGGGGGACTGGGTCAGCCCCAGCATTTT
TRBD1,TRBV27,TRBJ1-5,.,CASSLTGQADNQPQHF,TGTGCCAGCAGTTTAACGGGACAGGCGGATAATCAGCCCCAGCATTTT
TRBD1,TRBV2,TRBJ2-5,few,CASQGQGSQETQYF,TGTGCCAGCCAGGGACAGGGAAGCCAAGAGACCCAGTACTTC
.,TRBV25-1,TRBJ2-2,many,CASSEAWDTGELFF,TGTGCCAGCAGTGAAGCGTGGGACACCGGGGAGCTGTTTTTT
.,TRBV30,TRBJ2-3,.,CAWSAGVTQYF,TGTGCCTGGAGTGCAGGGGTCACGCAGTATTTT
.,TRBV2,TRBJ2-1,few,CASTDSPTYNEQFF,TGTGCCAGCACAGACAGTCCAACCTACAATGAGCAGTTCTTC
TRBD1,TRBV7-2,TRBJ1-5,few,CASSPRTGSGNQPQHF,TGTGCCAGCAGCCCAAGGACAGGGTCTGGCAATCAGCCCCAGCATTTT
.,TRBV11-2,TRBJ1-2,.,CASSLEGAGYTF,TGTGCCAGCAGCTTAGAAGGGGCTGGCTACACCTTC
.,TRBV20-1,TRBJ2-5,few,CSARRAGQQETQYF,TGCAGTGCTCGACGTGCGGGGCAACAAGAGACCCAGTACTTC
TRBD2,TRBV5-6,TRBJ2-1,few,CASSPTSGTYNEQFF,TGTGCCAGCAGCCCCACTAGCGGAACCTACAATGAGCAGTTCTTC
.,TRBV5-1,TRBJ2-7,.,CASSFEAPAAVYEQYF,TGCGCCAGCAGCTTTGAAGCTCCCGCTGCCGTCTACGAGCAGTACTTC
TRBD1,TRBV7-3,TRBJ1-1,many,CASSTTGGGTEAFF,TGTGCCAGCAGCACGACAGGGGGTGGCACTGAAGCTTTCTTT
.,TRBV24-1,TRBJ2-1,few,CATSEVGLNEQFF,TGTGCCACCAGTGAGGTGGGTCTCAATGAGCAGTTCTTC
.,TRBV12-3/TRBV12-4,TRBJ1-1,.,CASRDSGTEAFF,TGTGCCAGCAGGGATAGTGGCACTGAAGCTTTCTTT
.,TRBV14,TRBJ1-2,many,CASSQEGGNYGYTF,TGTGCCAGCAGCCAAGAGGGCGGAAACTATGGCTACACCTTC
.,TRBV6-2/TRBV6-3,TRBJ2-3,medium-sized,CASRRNYRTDTQYF,TGTGCCAGTCGAAGAAACTACCGCACAGATACGCAGTATTTT
TRBD1,TRBV6-6,TRBJ1-5,many,CASSATGSQPQHF,TGTGCCAGCAGTGCGACAGGGAGCCAGCCCCAGCATTTT
.,TRBV29-1,TRBJ1-5,few,CSVGGGGGNQPQHF,TGCAGCGTTGGAGGAGGCGGGGGCAATCAGCCCCAGCATTTT
.,TRBV3-1,TRBJ1-5,many,CASSQGGALNQPQHF,TGTGCCAGCAGCCAAGGTGGTGCCCTCAATCAGCCCCAGCATTTT